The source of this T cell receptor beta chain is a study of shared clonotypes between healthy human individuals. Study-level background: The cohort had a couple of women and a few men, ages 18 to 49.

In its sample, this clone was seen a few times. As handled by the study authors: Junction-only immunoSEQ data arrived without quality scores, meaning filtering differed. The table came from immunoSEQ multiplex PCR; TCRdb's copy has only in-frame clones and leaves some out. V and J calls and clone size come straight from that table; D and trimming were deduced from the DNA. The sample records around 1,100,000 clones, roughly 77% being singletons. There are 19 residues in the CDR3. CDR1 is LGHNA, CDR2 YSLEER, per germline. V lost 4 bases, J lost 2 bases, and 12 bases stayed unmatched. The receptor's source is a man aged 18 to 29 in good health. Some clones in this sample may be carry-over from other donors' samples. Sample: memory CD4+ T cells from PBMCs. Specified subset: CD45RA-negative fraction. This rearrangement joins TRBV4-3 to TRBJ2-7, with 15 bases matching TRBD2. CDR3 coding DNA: TGCGCCAGCAGCCGTCAACGGACTAGCGGGAGGGCATCCCCCTACGAGCAGTACTTC. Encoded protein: CASSRQRTSGRASPYEQYF.